This T cell receptor (beta chain) is from a study of CD4 and CD8 cells across lung adenocarcinoma regions. Donors had localized lung adenocarcinoma, a non-small cell lung cancer. Each CDR3 protein gets one entry after TCRdb re-called the PCR reads with MiXCR. The table lists some 19,000 distinct CDR3 sequences, roughly 50% of them singletons. The ends were cut back, 7 bases at V and 7 bases at J, with 23 bases in the middle. The CDR3 loop spans 16 amino acids. The V gene's germline CDR1 is MNHNS and CDR2 SASEGT. Sequencing was done on a sample of CD8+ T cells from the center of a lung tumor. This chain links TRBV6-1 with TRBJ2-1; D is perhaps TRBD1 (6 bases). This clonotype was sampled from a female donor with lung adenocarcinoma. The CD4 and CD8 labels of this study may be unreliable. The CDR3 bases are TGTGCCAGCACTAAACGACGGGACACTTATGGGAATGAGCAGTTCTTC. Amino acids: CASTKRRDTYGNEQFF.